This TCR beta chain was sequenced during a study of shared clonotypes between healthy human individuals. Study at large: Three men and a couple of women, aged 18 to 49, were donors. Per donor, three plates held CD4 naive cells, three held CD4 memory, two held CD8 naive and one held CD8 memory. Findings and limits, study-wide: Sorted-subset sequencing, rarefaction showed, was incomplete despite large depth.

TCRdb's copy holds only in-frame clones and misses some; the assay was immunoSEQ multiplex PCR. The table shows some 1,900,000 clones, with just under 95% occurring only once. Points on this clone: Its specificity is unknown. The identical CDR3 is also encoded by other nucleotide sequences in the sample.

Positively selected for CCR7, the CD45RO-negative cells used as naive CD8 cells excluded terminally differentiated effector memory CD45RA+ cells. This sequence was found in a man younger than 30 in good health. The sequencing sample was made of naive CD8+ T cells sorted from blood.

The CDR3 coding sequence is TGCGCCAGCAGCTCTGACTCCTACAATGAGCAGTTCTTC. Its protein is CASSSDSYNEQFF. V usage is TRBV5-1 and J usage is TRBJ2-1; D ambiguous. The V gene's germline CDR1 is SGHRS and CDR2 YFSETQ. The CDR3 length is 13 residues. V lost 3 bases to trimming and J lost 0 bases, with 4 bases between them.